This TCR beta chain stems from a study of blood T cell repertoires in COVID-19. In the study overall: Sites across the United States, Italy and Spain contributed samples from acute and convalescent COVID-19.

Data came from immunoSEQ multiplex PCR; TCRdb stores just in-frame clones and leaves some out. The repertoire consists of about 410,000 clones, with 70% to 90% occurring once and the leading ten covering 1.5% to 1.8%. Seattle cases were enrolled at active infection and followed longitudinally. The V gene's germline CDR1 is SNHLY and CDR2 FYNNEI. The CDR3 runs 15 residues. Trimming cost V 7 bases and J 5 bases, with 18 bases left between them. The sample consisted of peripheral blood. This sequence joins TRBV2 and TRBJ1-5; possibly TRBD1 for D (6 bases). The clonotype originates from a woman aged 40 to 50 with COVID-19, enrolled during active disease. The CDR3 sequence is CASNQGHHRDQPQHF. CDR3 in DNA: TGTGCCAGCAACCAGGGACACCACCGCGATCAGCCCCAGCATTTT.